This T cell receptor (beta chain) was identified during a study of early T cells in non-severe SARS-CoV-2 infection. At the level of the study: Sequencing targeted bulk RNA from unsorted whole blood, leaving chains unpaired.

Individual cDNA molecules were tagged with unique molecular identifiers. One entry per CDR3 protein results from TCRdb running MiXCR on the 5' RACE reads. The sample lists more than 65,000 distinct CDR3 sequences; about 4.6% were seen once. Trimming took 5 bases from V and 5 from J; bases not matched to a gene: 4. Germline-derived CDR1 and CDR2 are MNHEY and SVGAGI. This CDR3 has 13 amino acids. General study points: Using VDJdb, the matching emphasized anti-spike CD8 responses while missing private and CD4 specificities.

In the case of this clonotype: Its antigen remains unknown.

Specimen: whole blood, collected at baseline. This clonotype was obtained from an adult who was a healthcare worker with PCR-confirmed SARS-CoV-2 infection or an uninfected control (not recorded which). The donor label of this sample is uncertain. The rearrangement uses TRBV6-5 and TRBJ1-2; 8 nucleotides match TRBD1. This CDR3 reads CASSPDRVYGYTF. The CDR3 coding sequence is TGTGCCAGCAGTCCGGACAGGGTTTATGGCTACACCTTC.